This T cell receptor beta chain appears in the sequencing data of a study of CD8 T cells in Susac syndrome. Random hexamers served to reverse transcribe about 0.5 to 1 ug RNA. TCRdb called the immunoSEQ multiplex PCR reads again in MiXCR, with one record for every CDR3 protein. The table includes 100,000 to 150,000 distinct CDR3 sequences, about 93% detected once. Losses at the gene ends were 9 bases for V and 1 base for J; bases not matched to a gene: 4. Germline V gives CDR1 LGHDT, CDR2 YNNKEL (reference sequence). This CDR3 has 14 amino acids. Sequenced input: CD4+ T cells from PBMCs. The V and J genes are TRBV3-1 and TRBJ2-1; 9 positions match TRBD2. This TCR derives from a human donor in good health. The CDR3 DNA reads as TGTGCCAGTAGCGGGAGCGGATCCTACAATGAGCAGTTCTTC. As protein: CASSGSGSYNEQFF.